The sample holds many counts of the clone carrying this T cell receptor (beta chain). What it recognizes is unknown. Molecular barcoded adaptors covering alpha/delta and beta/gamma chains were used on approximately 440 ng RNA. One entry per CDR3 protein, called by TCRdb with MiXCR from the reads. The repertoire consists of about 47,000 distinct CDR3 sequences, with more than 10% occurring once and the leading ten covering 13% to 15%. The CDR3 length is 16 residues. Trimming pared 3 bases from V and 5 bases from J, leaving 18 bases between. In germline, CDR1 is SGHVS, CDR2 FNYEAQ. The sample comes from a study of read filtering for tumor transcriptome and immune sequencing. The study, taken as a whole, reports: This fraction held mixed bone marrow immune cells after CD138-negative sorting. Even smaller IR-seq throughput identified most shared clonotypes.

The rearrangement joins TRBV7-6 to TRBJ2-3, with a possible D match to TRBD2 (5 bases). The clonotype originates from a donor aged 40 or over with multiple myeloma. The specimen was a population of CD138-negative cells sorted from bone marrow. CDR3 in amino acids: CASSFFPSKVVDTQYF. The CDR3 coding sequence is TGTGCCAGCAGCTTTTTCCCTAGCAAGGTGGTAGATACGCAGTATTTT.